This T cell receptor beta chain was recovered during a study of CD4+ T cells in melanoma. Regarding the study as a whole: Diverse differentiation states were reported for melanoma neoantigen-specific CD4+ T cells. A reported correlation linked neoantigen-specific CD4+ T cells to CD8+, macrophage and B cell function.

The CDR3 has 17 residues. The V gene's germline CDR1 is KGHSH and CDR2 LQKENI. V gave up 5 bases and J gave up 0 bases, with 14 bases separating them. As for this clone: The antigen remains unidentified.

This table comes from immunoSEQ multiplex PCR, and its TCRdb copy is limited to in-frame clones, with some not included. The sample lists 120,000 to 150,000 clones; about nine tenths were seen once. The chain is built from TRBV18 and TRBJ1-6, with no clear D. The sequence was obtained from a human donor with melanoma. Here the CDR3 reads CASSSQRPDSYNSPLHF. The CDR3 bases are TGTGCCAGCTCATCACAGAGGCCCGACTCCTATAATTCACCCCTCCACTTT.